The sequence of this T cell receptor (beta chain) was determined in a study of cytomegalovirus exposure and HLA in healthy donors. On the study more broadly: Genetic ancestry analysis placed more than 80% of the roughly 400 donors that were genotyped in the Caucasian-associated cluster.

Vbeta (60) and Jbeta (13) primers were used in the PCR. Sequenced by immunoSEQ multiplex PCR; TCRdb stores in-frame clones only, minus some. This sample yields about 160,000 clones, of which roughly 72% are seen a single time; around 1% belongs to the top ten. Only a few counts were recorded for this clone. Its antigen is undetermined. CDR1 and CDR2 (germline): MDHEN, SYDVKM. The CDR3 has 15 residues. V shed 6 bases, J shed 0 bases, and the junction held 5 bases outside the gene matches. Broader study findings: One later analysis reportedly identified an Asian-associated ancestry cluster that showed fewer N-insertions than the roughly 620-donor mean. An analysis that came later showed most CMV-associated TCR beta chains appearing HLA-restricted.

This TCR came from a woman in her thirties or forties in good health and CMV-seronegative. The sample consisted of PBMCs. V is TRBV28 and J is TRBJ1-2; 9 nucleotides match TRBD1. CDR3 sequence (DNA): TGTGCCAGCAGCCGGACAGGGGCACCTAACTATGGCTACACCTTC. Its protein is CASSRTGAPNYGYTF.